These 13 T cell receptor beta chains originate from one sample sequenced in a study of blood T cell repertoires in COVID-19. Libraries were prepared by immunoSEQ multiplex PCR; TCRdb keeps only in-frame clonotypes and omits some of them. The table includes some 150,000 clones, roughly 87% detected once. Sequencing was performed on PBMCs or T cells enriched from blood (not recorded which). The receptors come from a human donor with acute COVID-19. The donor label of this sample is uncertain.

V gene TRBV7-6 combines with J gene TRBJ1-4; tentative D call: TRBD1 (6 bases). V shed 5 bases and J shed 7 bases, with 17 bases lying between them. Germline V gene sequence: CDR1 SGHVS, CDR2 FNYEAQ. The CDR3 sequence is 15 residues long. CDR3 bases: TGTGCCAGCAGCACCTCACCGGGACAACTTGAAAAACTGTTTTTT. It is translated as CASSTSPGQLEKLFF.

A word on this clone: The same CDR3 also results from other DNA sequences found in this sample. This chain uses TRBV18 with TRBJ1-2; 7 bases are a match to TRBD1. The V and J ends lost 2 bases and 4 bases, in that order; junction bases with no gene match: 4. The CDR3 has 14 residues. The germline V gene has CDR1 KGHSH and CDR2 LQKENI. The CDR3 coding sequence is TGTGCCAGCTCACCAGAAGACAGGGCCTATGGCTACACCTTC. Its protein is CASSPEDRAYGYTF.

The chain has TRBV2 and TRBJ2-2; D is perhaps TRBD2 (6 bases). The CDR3 sequence is 18 residues long. Germline V gene lookup returns CDR1 SNHLY and CDR2 FYNNEI. V dropped 6 bases and J dropped 3 bases, with 23 bases sitting between them. The CDR3 DNA reads TGTGCCAGCAGGCTCACCCGGGAGATAACCCAGGACACCGGGGAGCTGTTTTTT. It encodes CASRLTREITQDTGELFF.

The CDR3 reads CASTPGGFRDTGELFF. The CDR3 DNA reads as TGTGCCAGCACCCCAGGGGGATTTAGAGACACCGGGGAGCTGTTTTTT. V gene TRBV5-4 combines with J gene TRBJ2-2; 7 positions match TRBD1. Germline V gives CDR1 SGHNT, CDR2 YYREEE (reference sequence). After removal of 6 bases from V and 3 bases from J, the junction contained 11 bases not matched to a gene. This CDR3 is built from 16 residues. Complete variable domain (other parts from reference TRBV5-4 and TRBJ2-2): ETGVTQSPTHLIKTRGQQVTLRCSSQSGHNTVSWYQQALGQGPQFIFQYYREEENGRGNFPPRFSGLQFPNYSSELNVNALELDDSALYLCASTPGGFRDTGELFFGEGSRLTVL.

The genes are TRBV10-3 and TRBJ2-7; D gene uncertain. From germline, CDR1 is ENHRY and CDR2 SYGVKD. Trimming removed 4 bases at V and 0 bases at J, with 7 bases between. The CDR3 extends over 13 amino acids. This CDR3 reads CAISVAGSYEQYF. The CDR3 DNA reads TGTGCCATCAGTGTAGCTGGCTCCTACGAGCAGTACTTC.

V gene TRBV11-3 combines with J gene TRBJ2-3; perhaps TRBD2 as D (7 bases). Trimming shortened V by 0 bases and J by 1 base, and 14 bases separated the two germline ends. Germline values: CDR1 SGHNT, CDR2 YENEEA. This CDR3 spans 17 amino acids. The CDR3 region is CASSLERGGHRTDTQYF. In nucleotides, the CDR3 is TGTGCCAGCAGCTTAGAGCGCGGGGGCCACCGCACAGATACGCAGTATTTT.

The chain couples TRBV4-2 to TRBJ1-2, with D tentatively TRBD1 (6 bases). This CDR3 spans 16 amino acids. From germline, CDR1 is LGHNA and CDR2 YNFKEQ. Trimming left V 3 bases short and J 5 bases short, with 19 bases between. CDR3 region: CASSQERGTPSYGYTF. DNA of the CDR3: TGTGCCAGCAGCCAGGAGCGAGGGACACCTAGTTATGGCTACACCTTC.

The chain recombines TRBV11-2 with TRBJ1-5; 7 positions agree with TRBD1. With 2 bases clipped from V and 4 bases from J, the junction kept 11 bases outside the gene matches. CDR3 length: 17 residues. Germline values: CDR1 SGHAT, CDR2 FQNNGV. CDR3 nucleotide sequence: TGTGCCAGCAGCTTAATCAGGGGGAGAAGGCGGAATCAGCCCCAGCATTTT. Encoded protein: CASSLIRGRRRNQPQHF.

The chain couples TRBV12-3 or TRBV12-4 to TRBJ1-4; D uncertain. This CDR3 is built from 13 residues. The ends were cut back, 2 bases at V and 9 bases at J, with 10 bases in the middle. In DNA, the CDR3 is TGTGCCAGCAGTTTACCGAGCGCGAAAAAACTGTTTTTT. This gives the protein CASSLPSAKKLFF.

This sequence joins TRBV30 and TRBJ2-1, with 10 bases that match TRBD2. The CDR3 runs to 14 residues. The J segment lost 9 bases and the V segment lost 4 bases, leaving 9 bases of the junction unmatched. From germline, CDR1 is GTSNPN and CDR2 SVGIG (reference sequence). The CDR3 nucleotides are TGTGCCTGGAAGCTAGCGGGGGCGGGAGGTGAGCAGTTCTTC. Amino acids: CAWKLAGAGGEQFF.

The chain couples TRBV18 to TRBJ1-4; the match to TRBD1 covers 10 bases. The germline V gene encodes CDR1 KGHSH and CDR2 LQKENI. This CDR3 contains 16 residues. V dropped 3 bases and J dropped 8; count of bases not matched to a gene: 9. The CDR3 DNA reads TGTGCCAGCTCACCGGGGACAGGGGCGCCGGGAGAAAAACTGTTTTTT. Translation gives CASSPGTGAPGEKLFF.

The chain couples TRBV30 to TRBJ2-1, with TRBD1 matching 7 bases. Per germline, CDR1 GTSNPN and CDR2 SVGIG (reference sequence). CDR3 length equals 16 residues. J gave up 0 bases and V 2 bases, and 7 bases lay outside the gene matches. The CDR3 sequence: CAWSPLYRGSYNEQFF. The CDR3 nucleotides are TGTGCCTGGAGTCCACTTTACAGGGGCTCCTACAATGAGCAGTTCTTC.

V and J are TRBV19 and TRBJ1-1; D ambiguous. Germline V lookup: CDR1 LNHDA, CDR2 SQIVND (reference sequence). The germline V and J ends were trimmed by 4 bases and 5 bases, with 11 bases remaining between them. The CDR3 runs to 13 residues. CDR3 loop: CASSTGPGTEAFF. The CDR3 DNA reads TGTGCCAGTAGTACTGGACCGGGGACTGAAGCTTTCTTT.